What follows are 6 T cell receptor beta chains derived from one specimen sequenced in a study of T cell responses to AZD1222 COVID-19 vaccine. Clones were sequenced by immunoSEQ multiplex PCR, and TCRdb holds only the in-frame ones, with some missing. The table has 110,000 to 150,000 clones, 90% to 95% seen once; the top ten hold around 3.6%. The sequenced sample was peripheral blood, obtained on day 0 of AZD1222 vaccination. Receptors originate from an adult in good health.

The chain couples TRBV12-5 to TRBJ1-3; D not resolved. This CDR3 contains 13 residues. Deletions cut 7 bases from V and 5 bases from J, with 12 bases between. CDR1 is LGHNT, CDR2 FRNRAP, per germline. The CDR3 is CASAIDERNTIYF. CDR3 DNA: TGTGCTAGTGCCATAGATGAGCGAAACACCATATATTTT.

J is TRBJ2-6 and V is TRBV27, with 11 bases aligning to TRBD2. The germline V gene has CDR1 MNHEY and CDR2 SMNVEV (reference sequence). The CDR3 totals 16 residues. V lost 6 bases and J lost 1; bases outside the gene matches: 2. The CDR3 nucleotides read TGTGCCAGCAGATTAGCGGGAGGGTCTGGGGCCAACGTCCTGACTTTC. The encoded protein is CASRLAGGSGANVLTF.

V is TRBV14 and J is TRBJ1-2, with a weak D call TRBD1 (5 bases). Germline-derived CDR1 and CDR2 are SGHDN and FVKESK. The CDR3 consists of 13 residues. Trimming removed 2 bases from V and 8 bases from J, with 12 bases in between. The CDR3 spells CASSQFRGVGYTF. The CDR3 bases are TGTGCCAGCAGCCAATTTAGAGGGGTCGGCTACACCTTC.

The genes are TRBV6-5 and TRBJ1-2; D uncertain. Germline lookup yields CDR1 MNHEY and CDR2 SVGAGI. The CDR3 is 12 amino acids. The ends were cut back, 10 bases at V and 2 bases at J, with 11 bases in the middle. The DNA for the CDR3 is TGTGCCACTTCTGGAGGGAACTATGGCTACACCTTC. Translation: CATSGGNYGYTF.

V and J are TRBV5-6 and TRBJ2-3; D might be TRBD2 (6 bases). V lost 6 bases, J lost 2 bases, and 10 bases lay in between. This CDR3 spans 13 amino acids. Germline CDR1 and CDR2: SGHDT and YYEEEE. Written as DNA, the CDR3 is TGTGCCAGCAAGGGACTTAACACAGATACGCAGTATTTT. It translates to CASKGLNTDTQYF.

The chain is built from TRBV28 and TRBJ2-3; D gene uncertain. The V gene's germline CDR1 is MDHEN and CDR2 SYDVKM. The CDR3 spans 13 residues. CDR3 in amino acids: CVASETARNTQYF. CDR3 DNA: TGTGTGGCTTCGGAGACGGCAAGAAATACGCAGTATTTT.